Each of the 30 T cell receptor beta chains below was sequenced from the same sample in a study of spatial heterogeneity in lung cancer (dated by TCRdb to the late 2010s). The study at large found these results: A correlation was observed between the number of expanded intratumoral alpha and beta TCRs and the tumor nonsynonymous mutation count.

The meaning of the sample's time point label: sample taken at primary tumor resection. These receptors' antigens are unknown. The library was produced with 5' RACE. The reads were generated on a NextSeq 500. TCRdb trimmed public reads at Q25 via fastp, called clones via MiXCR and kept in-frame beta chains. Identical CDR3 protein sequences are pooled into one entry, listed with their most common genes and DNA. The sample records 5,900 or so distinct CDR3 sequences, roughly 8% of which are singletons. 25% to 30% of the sample rests with the top ten. This specimen consisted of lung tumor tissue, obtained at surgery. The origin of the receptors is a female donor with early-stage non-small cell lung cancer.

By sample share, this clonotype is medium-sized. This beta chain lies outside the target of a library built for alpha chains; its clone size means little. The chain joins TRBV27 to TRBJ2-7; possible D gene TRBD1, 5 bases. Germline V gene sequence: CDR1 MNHEY, CDR2 SMNVEV (reference sequence). There are 14 residues in the CDR3. Trimming stripped 5 bases from V and 4 bases from J, with 15 bases between. CDR3 in DNA: TGTGCCAGCAGTCCCCTGGGCAGGGTGTACGAGCAGTACTTC. Encoded protein: CASSPLGRVYEQYF.

This clonotype has a count of ten or more. A library made for alpha chains picked up this beta chain off target, so its size means little. The V call is TRBV9, the J call TRBJ2-1; D is unresolved. CDR1 is SGDLS, CDR2 YYNGEE, per germline. The germline V and J ends were trimmed by 2 bases and 8 bases, with 17 bases remaining between them. The CDR3 runs 15 residues. The CDR3 loop reads CASSVGRAFGDEQFF. In nucleotides, the CDR3 is TGTGCCAGCAGCGTGGGTCGCGCCTTTGGCGATGAGCAGTTCTTC.

About this clonotype: A library prepared for alpha chains yielded this beta chain as an off-target read; its size is of little meaning. This chain links TRBV5-4 with TRBJ2-7, with D perhaps matching TRBD1 (5 bases). Per germline, CDR1 SGHNT and CDR2 YYREEE (reference sequence). V lost 5 bases, J lost 5 bases, and 17 bases lay in between. The CDR3 totals 14 residues. CDR3 in amino acids: CASSASNRYDEQYV. Here the CDR3 DNA reads TGTGCCAGCAGTGCCTCGAACAGGTACGACGAGCAGTACGTC.

By sample share, this clonotype is medium-sized. This beta chain lies outside the target of a library built for alpha chains; its clone size means little. The chain uses TRBV2 and TRBJ2-1; 9 bases line up with TRBD2. Germline V gene data show CDR1 as SNHLY and CDR2 as FYNNEI. The CDR3 has 14 residues. J lost 7 bases, V lost 6 bases, and 7 bases had no gene match. The chain's CDR3 is CASRLAGPYNEQFF. The CDR3 DNA reads TGTGCCAGCAGGCTAGCGGGGCCTTATAATGAGCAGTTCTTC.

This clonotype was seen a few times. Because this beta chain is a stray read in a library intended to capture alpha chains, its abundance should not be given much weight. The chain joins TRBV12-3 or TRBV12-4 to TRBJ1-3; D gene ambiguous. The length of the CDR3 is 12 residues. Trimming cost V 6 bases and J 9 bases, with 12 bases left between them. The CDR3 sequence is CASSPVMGTIYF. CDR3 DNA sequence: TGTGCCAGCAGCCCAGTAATGGGCACCATATATTTT.

This clonotype is termed medium-sized. This beta chain appears as a stray read in a library generated for alpha chains; its size is not informative. DNA of the CDR3: TGTGCCAGCAGCTTACAAGGGGGCCCCAATCAGCCCCAGCATTTT. This sequence encodes CASSLQGGPNQPQHF. The chain uses TRBV7-2 and TRBJ1-5, with TRBD1 identical over 7 bases. The CDR3 has 15 residues. Trimming cost V 2 bases and J 3 bases; bases outside gene matches: 4. Germline V gene data show CDR1 as SGHTA and CDR2 as FQGNSA.

This clonotype came up many times. The library was prepared for alpha chains; this beta chain is a stray read, so its frequency means little. The chain uses TRBV7-2 and TRBJ2-3; D gene unclear. The V end lost 2 bases, the J end lost 8 bases, and 11 bases lay between the germline ends. The CDR3 sequence is 13 residues long. Germline CDR1 is SGHTA and CDR2 is FQGNSA. The CDR3 nucleotides read TGTGCCAGCAGCTTATTCGCAGCTTCTACGCAGTATTTT. It is translated as CASSLFAASTQYF. The variable domain in full, completed from reference TRBV7-2 and TRBJ2-3, reads GAGVSQSPSNKVTEKGKDVELRCDPISGHTALYWYRQSLGQGLEFLIYFQGNSAPDKSGLPSDRFSAERTGGSVSTLTIQRTQQEDSAVYLCASSLFAASTQYFGPGTRLTVL.

By sample share, this clonotype is medium-sized. Since the library was made to target alpha chains, this beta chain is a stray read and its abundance is not meaningful. V usage is TRBV2 and J usage is TRBJ1-2; unclear D gene. Trimming stripped 8 bases from V and 4 bases from J, with 8 bases between. The CDR3 length is 11 residues. The germline V gene encodes CDR1 SNHLY and CDR2 FYNNEI. This chain's CDR3 is CASGEGYGYTF. The CDR3 DNA reads as TGTGCCAGCGGGGAGGGCTATGGCTACACCTTC.

To note about this clonotype: Being off target in a library aimed at alpha chains, this beta chain has a size of little meaning. The chain recombines TRBV12-3 or TRBV12-4 with TRBJ1-6, with TRBD1 matching 9 bases. V was pared by 6 bases and J by 6 bases, with 6 bases of the junction left unmatched. The CDR3 is 15 residues long. The CDR3 protein is CASRPADRGNSPLHF. The CDR3 DNA follows: TGTGCCAGCAGACCCGCGGACAGGGGTAATTCACCCCTCCACTTT.

At least ten counts were recorded for this clonotype. Since the library was made to target alpha chains, this beta chain is a stray read and its abundance is not meaningful. J is TRBJ2-1 and V is TRBV28; the match to TRBD2 covers 7 bases. This CDR3 contains 14 residues. V lost 7 bases and J lost 13; bases outside the gene matches: 16. Germline V gene sequence: CDR1 MDHEN, CDR2 SYDVKM. The CDR3 reads CASTSSGERISQFF. DNA of the CDR3: TGTGCCAGCACGAGCAGCGGGGAGAGAATCAGTCAGTTCTTC.

This clonotype was counted at least ten times. This beta chain is an off-target read within a library intended for alpha chains, so its frequency means little. This sequence joins TRBV7-6 and TRBJ2-7; the match to TRBD2 covers 8 bases. CDR1 is SGHVS, CDR2 FNYEAQ, per germline. The ends lost 2 bases at V and 5 bases at J; junction bases unmatched: 2. This CDR3 is built from 13 residues. CDR3 sequence (DNA): TGTGCCAGCAGCTTACCGGGGGGGGACGAGCAGTACTTC. Translation: CASSLPGGDEQYF.

In its sample, this clonotype ranks as medium-sized. This beta chain came through as a stray read in a library set up for alpha chains, and its size says little. This sequence joins TRBV6-2 or TRBV6-3 and TRBJ2-7; D unclear. Germline V lookup: CDR1 MNHEY, CDR2 SVGEGT. The germline V and J ends were trimmed by 6 bases and 2 bases, with 14 bases remaining between them. The CDR3 consists of 14 residues. Here the CDR3 reads CASRASGRTYEQYF. The CDR3 region has the DNA TGTGCCAGCAGGGCTAGTGGGCGGACCTACGAGCAGTACTTC.

This clonotype was seen ten or more times. This beta chain was picked up by a library intended for alpha chains and is off target, so its count carries little meaning. This sequence joins TRBV20-1 and TRBJ2-7, with 9 bases identical to TRBD2. From germline, CDR1 is DFQATT and CDR2 SNEGSKA (reference sequence). Losses at the gene ends were 3 bases for V and 6 bases for J; bases not matched to a gene: 9. The CDR3 consists of 14 residues. The CDR3 sequence is CSASLASGAGEQYF. The CDR3 DNA reads as TGCAGTGCTAGTCTGGCTAGCGGGGCAGGCGAGCAGTACTTC.

Notes on this clonotype: This beta chain appears as a stray read in a library generated for alpha chains; its size is not informative. This rearrangement joins TRBV12-3 or TRBV12-4 to TRBJ2-3; 7 nucleotides line up with TRBD2. Unmatched junction bases numbered 15, after V lost 6 bases and J lost 3 bases. This CDR3 region has 17 residues. The CDR3 here is CASSGYGGRAGTDTQYF. CDR3 DNA sequence: TGTGCCAGCAGCGGATATGGGGGGAGGGCTGGGACAGATACGCAGTATTTT.

Sample share makes this clonotype large. This beta chain represents an off-target read in a library built for alpha chains; its size is of limited meaning. V and J are TRBV7-9 and TRBJ2-1; D call uncertain. CDR1 is SEHNR, CDR2 FQNEAQ, per germline (reference sequence). This CDR3 contains 15 residues. Trimming pared 5 bases from V and 3 bases from J, leaving 14 bases between. The CDR3 here is CASSLTVTGYNEQFF. The CDR3 bases are TGTGCCAGCAGCCTAACAGTGACGGGCTACAATGAGCAGTTCTTC.

This clonotype is medium-sized within its sample. This beta chain slipped into a library made for alpha chains as a stray read, so its size is not meaningful. The chain joins TRBV7-2 to TRBJ1-3, with TRBD1 as a possible D gene (5 bases). Germline V lookup: CDR1 SGHTA, CDR2 FQGNSA. The CDR3 contains 16 residues. V was trimmed by 2 bases and J by 0 bases, leaving 11 bases between them. Written as DNA, the CDR3 is TGTGCCAGCAGCTTACACCCGGGGGTCTCTGGAAACACCATATATTTT. Translation: CASSLHPGVSGNTIYF.

This clonotype was seen repeatedly, ten times or more. A library made for alpha chains picked up this beta chain off target, so its size means little. CDR3 region: CASTLGGGIDTQYF. The CDR3 coding sequence is TGTGCCAGCACCCTTGGGGGAGGGATAGATACGCAGTATTTT. The V and J genes are TRBV12-3 or TRBV12-4 and TRBJ2-3; 7 bases match TRBD2. J was trimmed by 5 bases and V by 7 bases; bases with no gene match: 9. This CDR3 region has 14 residues.

By share, this clonotype counts as medium-sized. This beta chain is a stray sequence in a library constructed for alpha chains; its clone size is not meaningful. V usage is TRBV29-1 and J usage is TRBJ2-1; 10 bases line up with TRBD2. The CDR3 contains 13 residues. Germline values: CDR1 SQVTM, CDR2 ANQGSEA. Trimming at V came to 4 bases and at J to 9 bases, leaving 6 bases not matched to a gene. The CDR3 region has the DNA TGCAGCGTTGCCGGGACTAGCGTTGGTGAGCAGTTCTTC. It translates to CSVAGTSVGEQFF.

This clonotype is medium-sized within its sample. This beta chain was picked up by a library intended for alpha chains and is off target, so its count carries little meaning. The chain links TRBV10-3 to TRBJ2-3; 9 bases fit TRBD2. Germline values: CDR1 ENHRY, CDR2 SYGVKD. The CDR3 is 16 residues long. Trimming took 0 bases from V and 3 from J; bases not matched to a gene: 4. The CDR3 protein is CAISESWSGGTDTQYF. The CDR3 region has the DNA TGTGCCATCAGTGAGTCTTGGAGCGGGGGGACAGATACGCAGTATTTT.

This clonotype is deemed medium-sized. As an off-target read in a library built for alpha chains, this beta chain has a frequency of little significance. This chain joins TRBV3-1 and TRBJ1-1; D not resolved. The CDR3 extends over 15 amino acids. Trimming cost V 1 base and J 1 base, with 10 bases left between them. Germline V gene lookup returns CDR1 LGHDT and CDR2 YNNKEL (reference sequence). The CDR3 sequence is CASSQGLGRNTEAFF. CDR3 in DNA: TGTGCCAGCAGCCAAGGACTAGGCCGGAACACTGAAGCTTTCTTT.

In its sample, this clonotype ranks as medium-sized. This beta chain lies outside the target of a library built for alpha chains; its clone size means little. The chain has TRBV9 and TRBJ2-3; D uncertain. V was clipped by 0 bases and J by 2 bases, with 7 bases between them. Germline loops: CDR1 SGDLS, CDR2 YYNGEE. This CDR3 is 14 amino acids long. The CDR3 DNA follows: TGTGCCAGCAGCGTAGGTCGCGTCACAGATACGCAGTATTTT. It specifies CASSVGRVTDTQYF. Based on the CDR3 plus reference TRBV9 and TRBJ2-3, the full variable domain is DSGVTQTPKHLITATGQRVTLRCSPRSGDLSVYWYQQSLDQGLQFLIQYYNGEERAKGNILERFSAQQFPDLHSELNLSSLELGDSALYFCASSVGRVTDTQYFGPGTRLTVL.

This clonotype was observed many times. This beta chain is a stray sequence in a library constructed for alpha chains; its clone size is not meaningful. This chain joins TRBV6-5 and TRBJ1-2; the D gene is possibly TRBD1 (5 bases). The CDR3 has 14 amino acids. Germline V lookup: CDR1 MNHEY, CDR2 SVGAGI. Trimming stripped 2 bases from V and 2 bases from J, with 9 bases between. The CDR3 here is CASSYLDTNYGYTF. The DNA for the CDR3 is TGTGCCAGCAGTTACCTGGACACCAACTATGGCTACACCTTC.

This clonotype ranks as medium-sized (0.01 to 0.1%). Little can be read into the size of this beta chain, an off-target read in a library designed for alpha chains. The chain recombines TRBV5-1 with TRBJ2-7; TRBD1 aligns across 8 bases. CDR1 and CDR2 from the germline V gene are SGHRS and YFSETQ. CDR3 length: 15 amino acids. V was clipped by 4 bases and J by 4 bases; unmatched bases: 10. In DNA form, the CDR3 reads TGCGCCAGCAGCCGTGCCGCGACAGGGGTGTACGAGCAGTACTTC. Translation gives CASSRAATGVYEQYF.

This clonotype has just a few counts. Little can be read into the size of this beta chain, an off-target read in a library designed for alpha chains. The chain uses TRBV7-2 and TRBJ1-5; D is unclear. Per germline, CDR1 SGHTA and CDR2 FQGNSA. The CDR3 totals 15 residues. Trimming took off 5 bases at V and 0 bases at J, with 11 bases between the two ends. The chain's CDR3 is CASSPRTDSNQPQHF. For the CDR3, the DNA is TGTGCCAGCAGCCCGAGGACTGATAGCAATCAGCCCCAGCATTTT.

There are many counts of this clonotype. A library prepared for alpha chains yielded this beta chain as an off-target read; its size is of little meaning. The rearrangement links TRBV6-2 or TRBV6-3 to TRBJ2-2; D unresolved. The CDR3 is made up of 15 amino acids. Germline V gene data show CDR1 as MNHEY and CDR2 as SVGEGT. V lost 3 bases, J lost 3 bases, and 11 bases lay in between. CDR3 sequence reads: CASSYRVKDTGELFF. As DNA, the CDR3 is TGTGCCAGCAGTTATCGGGTGAAGGACACCGGGGAGCTGTTTTTT.

The sample holds many counts of this clonotype. This beta chain is a stray sequence in a library constructed for alpha chains; its clone size is not meaningful. The V call is TRBV27, the J call TRBJ2-1, with 8 bases identical to TRBD1. Germline V lookup: CDR1 MNHEY, CDR2 SMNVEV (reference sequence). The CDR3 totals 17 residues. The junction had 10 bases not matched to a gene; V was cut back by 5 bases and J by 1 base. For the CDR3, the DNA is TGTGCCAGCAGTGGGGGCAGGGGGCCAAGATCCTACAATGAGCAGTTCTTC. It encodes CASSGGRGPRSYNEQFF.

This clonotype was recorded at least ten times. Since it is a stray read in a library aimed at alpha chains, this beta chain has a size that is not meaningful. The chain links TRBV20-1 to TRBJ2-7; 9 nucleotides match TRBD1. The trim removed 2 bases at V and 7 bases at J, leaving 12 bases unmatched. CDR1 is DFQATT and CDR2 is SNEGSKA in the germline V gene (reference sequence). The CDR3 length is 15 residues. For the CDR3, the DNA is TGCAGTGCTAGATCCCGGGGACAGGGTTACGAAGAGCAGTACTTC. This gives the protein CSARSRGQGYEEQYF.

Relative to its sample, this clonotype is medium-sized. This beta chain was picked up by a library intended for alpha chains and is off target, so its count carries little meaning. The rearrangement uses TRBV5-6 and TRBJ2-1, with D possibly being TRBD1 or TRBD2 (5 bases each). Per the germline V gene, CDR1 is SGHDT and CDR2 is YYEEEE. Trimming cost V 0 bases and J 4 bases, with 11 bases left between them. The CDR3 consists of 15 residues. CDR3 DNA: TGTGCCAGCAGCTTGGCGGGGCAGAAATACAATGAGCAGTTCTTC. It yields the protein CASSLAGQKYNEQFF.

This clonotype appeared many times. This beta chain is an unintended read in a library built for alpha chains; its size means little. V gene TRBV20-1 combines with J gene TRBJ2-5; 7 positions agree with TRBD2. The CDR3 has 15 residues. J was trimmed by 0 bases and V by 0 bases; bases with no gene match: 4. Germline loops: CDR1 DFQATT, CDR2 SNEGSKA (reference sequence). The CDR3 bases are TGCAGTGCTAGAGACCTAGCGGAATACCAAGAGACCCAGTACTTC. Protein sequence: CSARDLAEYQETQYF.

This clonotype was recorded many times. A library prepared for alpha chains yielded this beta chain as an off-target read; its size is of little meaning. The chain employs TRBV6-2 or TRBV6-3 and TRBJ2-3; D remains ambiguous. In germline, CDR1 is MNHEY, CDR2 SVGEGT. V was shortened by 7 bases and J by 1 base, with 9 bases between the two germline ends. The CDR3 has 13 amino acids. CDR3 in DNA: TGTGCCAGCACCGAGGACGGCACAGATACGCAGTATTTT. Protein: CASTEDGTDTQYF.